The entry below gives a single T cell receptor beta chain sequence along with its context. Its cognate antigen has yet to be identified. Within one base of it there is no much larger clone, and no base qualities were kept. CDR1 and CDR2 were assigned from the germline V gene as MDHEN and SYDVKM. The junction shows trimming of 5 bases on V and 7 bases on J, plus 15 bases between the germline ends. The CDR3 has 14 amino acids, counting the end cysteine and phenylalanine. Of the read, only the CDR3 DNA is kept; its 42 bases are in frame from base 1. The donors came from RACIN, which was a single-arm phase I dose-escalation trial that paired nivolumab and ipilimumab with aspirin, low-dose cyclophosphamide and low-dose radiotherapy. Patients were eligible if they had advanced solid tumors that were TIL-negative. Superscript III and a set of TRAV- and TRBV-specific primers were used to synthesize first-strand cDNA, so that both TCRalpha and TCRbeta chains were covered. TCRs were amplified for about 19 PCR cycles with Phusion, using a constant-region primer paired with the adapter attached to the V primers. Amplification of the isolated mRNA was done with the MessageAmp II aRNA Amplification Kit, which involved a roughly 17-hour in vitro transcription at 37 degrees C. The Dynabeads mRNA DIRECT Purification Kit was used to isolate mRNA for TCR sequencing. Indexed Illumina adapters were added in a second Phusion PCR of 25 cycles, after which AMPure XP beads were used to purify the products. For the original study's pipeline: Using custom Perl scripts, TCR sequences encoding the same protein were pooled, out-of-frame sequences were removed, and the abundance of each clonotype was computed. The analysis excluded TCR sequences that were supported by just one read. Shannon entropy, Gini index, clonality, richness, and the frequency of TCRs shared between repertoires were included as repertoire metrics. The public reads were reprocessed in TCRdb via fastp at Q25 and MiXCR, keeping in-frame beta chains. Every entry covers one CDR3 protein and lists the most common genes and DNA from its rows. The authors' filters were not applied to this entry. The sample yields 10,000 to 15,000 distinct CDR3 sequences; approximately 57% were counted once. The top ten hold approximately 8% of the sample.

This entry comes from a study of low-dose radiotherapy and immunotherapy resistance in tumors (dated by TCRdb to 2022 to 2024). General notes on the study: Patients in Cohort 1 were given 0.5 Gy per fraction every 2 weeks, and the prescribed total PTV dose was 6.5 Gy. Every two weeks, patients got intravenous cyclophosphamide at 200 mg/m2, given one day ahead of each radiation and immunotherapy administration. Aspirin 300 mg was taken orally once daily by patients for four cycles, starting on cycle 1 day 1. Patients were given nivolumab as a 240 mg flat dose every two weeks and ipilimumab at 1 mg/kg every six weeks, with both drugs delivered intravenously. The trial did not randomize participants into treatment groups. Eight patients were included in the translational analysis: three from the first dose cohort and the first five from the second dose cohort. Patients in Cohort 2 were given 1 Gy per fraction every two weeks, for a total of 13 Gy across 26 weeks.

The chain uses TRBV28 and TRBJ2-1; matching of 6 bases hints at TRBD2 as the D gene. This receptor was obtained from a human donor with advanced metastatic prostate, ovarian, gallbladder or colorectal cancer (not recorded which). This table probably holds off-target reads from a library built for another chain. In nucleotide form, the sequence is TGTGCCAGCAGTCGGGCAGGGAGGTTAAATGAGCAGTTCTTC. Translation gives CASSRAGRLNEQFF.